This T cell receptor beta chain emerged from a study of CD8+CD57+ T cells in acquired aplastic anemia. Regarding the study as a whole: Patients and controls shared fewer than 30 CD8+ CDR3 sequences.

The template for TCR beta VDJ and CDR3 sequence profiling was genomic DNA. TCRdb redid the calling of the reads with MiXCR, one entry per CDR3 protein. Seen here are approximately 130,000 distinct CDR3 sequences, about 60% observed once, and the top ten hold 29%. Germline V gene data show CDR1 as LNHDA and CDR2 as SQIVND (reference sequence). Trimming took off 5 bases at V and 6 bases at J, with 14 bases between the two ends. CDR3 size: 14 residues. As regards this clonotype: Its antigen is still unknown.

By flow cytometry, patients selected for sequencing had shown an expansion of CD8+CD57+ cells. The clonotype originates from a human donor with aplastic anemia. V gene TRBV19 combines with J gene TRBJ1-5; perhaps TRBD1 as D (5 bases). Sequenced material: sorted CD4+, CD8+, or CD8+CD57+ T cells (not recorded which) from PBMCs. The CDR3 bases are TGTGCCAGTAGTTACCAGGGTAGAGGTCAGCCCCAGCATTTT. Its protein is CASSYQGRGQPQHF. The entire variable domain, with the rest obtained from reference TRBV19 and TRBJ1-5, is as follows: DGGITQSPKYLFRKEGQNVTLSCEQNLNHDAMYWYRQDPGQGLRLIYYSQIVNDFQKGDIAEGYSVSREKKESFPLTVTSAQKNPTAFYLCASSYQGRGQPQHFGDGTRLSIL.